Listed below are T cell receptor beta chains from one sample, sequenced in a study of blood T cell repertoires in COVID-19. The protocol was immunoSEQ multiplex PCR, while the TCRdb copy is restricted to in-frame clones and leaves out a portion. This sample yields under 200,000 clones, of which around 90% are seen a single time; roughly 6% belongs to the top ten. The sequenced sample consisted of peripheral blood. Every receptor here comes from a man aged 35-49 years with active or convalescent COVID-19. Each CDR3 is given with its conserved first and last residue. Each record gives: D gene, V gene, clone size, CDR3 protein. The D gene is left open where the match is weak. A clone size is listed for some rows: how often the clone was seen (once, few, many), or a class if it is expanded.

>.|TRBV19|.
CASSRQNSPLHF
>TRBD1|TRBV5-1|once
CASSLVAGGSGNTIYF
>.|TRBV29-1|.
CSGGVGRNTEAFF
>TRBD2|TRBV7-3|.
CASSLTPGLAGADTQYF
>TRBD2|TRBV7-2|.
CASSLLAGVPDTQYF
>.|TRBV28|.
CASSLNYGEGEQYF
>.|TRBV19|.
CASSQRTYGYTF
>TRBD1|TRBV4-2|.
CASSQDLTGANYEQYF
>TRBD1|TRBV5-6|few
CASSFWDRPNYGYTF
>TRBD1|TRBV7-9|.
CASSPAWDRGEKLFF